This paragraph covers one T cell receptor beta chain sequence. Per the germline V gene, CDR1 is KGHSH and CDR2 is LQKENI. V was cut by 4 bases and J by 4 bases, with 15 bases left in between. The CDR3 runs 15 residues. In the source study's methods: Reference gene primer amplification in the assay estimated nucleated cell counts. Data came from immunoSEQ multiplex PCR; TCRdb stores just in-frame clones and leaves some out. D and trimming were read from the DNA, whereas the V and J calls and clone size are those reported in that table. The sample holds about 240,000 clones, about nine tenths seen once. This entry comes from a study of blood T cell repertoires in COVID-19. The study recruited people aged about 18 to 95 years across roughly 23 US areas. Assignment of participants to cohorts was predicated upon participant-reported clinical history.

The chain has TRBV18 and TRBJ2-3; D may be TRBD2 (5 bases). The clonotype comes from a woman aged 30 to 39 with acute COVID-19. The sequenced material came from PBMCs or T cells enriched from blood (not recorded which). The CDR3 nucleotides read TGTGCCAGCTCACGACGATCGGGAATCGCAGATACGCAGTATTTT. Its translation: CASSRRSGIADTQYF.